Listed below are T cell receptor beta chains from one sample, sequenced in a study of cytomegalovirus exposure and HLA in healthy donors. The repertoire was sequenced with immunoSEQ multiplex PCR; TCRdb's copy has only in-frame clones and lacks some. The table shows hundreds of thousands of clones, with around 89% occurring only once. Sequenced: PBMCs. Every receptor here comes from a young woman in good health and CMV-seronegative. The CDR3 runs from the conserved cysteine through the conserved F or W. Fields, in order: clone size, V gene, D gene, J gene, CDR3 protein, CDR3 DNA. A D gene is named only where the DNA matches it firmly. Clone size appears in some rows only: once, few, many, or a class for an expanded clone.

few	TRBV7-2	.	TRBJ1-5	CASSAGTREGQPQHF	TGTGCCAGCAGCGCAGGGACTAGGGAGGGTCAGCCCCAGCATTTT
.	TRBV5-4	TRBD1	TRBJ1-6	CASSQTPSGTGNSPLHF	TGTGCCAGCAGCCAAACCCCCTCCGGGACAGGGAATTCACCCCTCCACTTT
.	TRBV30	TRBD2	TRBJ2-1	CARITSGSSYNEQFF	TGTGCCCGGATCACTAGCGGGAGCTCCTACAATGAGCAGTTCTTC
few	TRBV7-2	TRBD1	TRBJ2-2	CASRTDRDTGELFF	TGTGCCAGCAGGACGGACAGGGACACCGGGGAGCTGTTTTTT
.	TRBV9	.	TRBJ2-7	CASSVETRSYEQYF	TGTGCCAGCAGCGTAGAGACACGATCCTACGAGCAGTACTTC
.	TRBV9	.	TRBJ2-1	CASSVGQSYNEQFF	TGTGCCAGCAGCGTTGGTCAGTCCTACAATGAGCAGTTCTTC
.	TRBV6-4	TRBD2	TRBJ2-3	CASRANSGIPTDTQYF	TGTGCCAGCAGGGCAAACAGCGGGATACCCACAGATACGCAGTATTTT
once	TRBV19	TRBD2	TRBJ2-1	CASSILAGVINEQFF	TGTGCCAGTAGTATCTTAGCGGGGGTTATCAATGAGCAGTTCTTC
once	TRBV19	TRBD2	TRBJ2-2	CASSISFLAGKTGELFF	TGTGCCAGTAGTATATCCTTCCTAGCGGGGAAAACCGGGGAGCTGTTTTTT
.	TRBV30	.	TRBJ2-3	CAWSPGARGYTDTQYF	TGTGCCTGGAGCCCCGGGGCGCGGGGCTACACAGATACGCAGTATTTT
once	TRBV10-3	.	TRBJ2-4	CAISEISGQLDIQYF	TGTGCCATCAGCGAGATTTCGGGACAACTAGACATTCAGTACTTC
.	TRBV18	.	TRBJ1-5	CASSPEKQHNQPQHF	TGTGCCAGCTCACCAGAAAAACAGCACAATCAGCCCCAGCATTTT
.	TRBV2	.	TRBJ1-2	CASSVQSYGYTF	TGTGCCAGCAGTGTACAAAGCTATGGCTACACCTTC
once	TRBV7-2	.	TRBJ1-1	CASSDTGWGYTEAFF	TGTGCCAGCAGTGATACAGGGTGGGGTTACACTGAAGCTTTCTTT
few	TRBV9	.	TRBJ2-1	CASSVPPPRKAYNEQFF	TGTGCCAGCAGCGTACCCCCGCCGAGAAAAGCTTACAATGAGCAGTTCTTC
.	TRBV7-8	TRBD2	TRBJ2-2	CASSLALGFTSGRENTGELFF	TGTGCCAGCAGCTTAGCCTTGGGTTTCACTAGCGGGAGGGAGAACACCGGGGAGCTGTTTTTT
.	TRBV19	TRBD1	TRBJ1-6	CASKPRDRVSPLHF	TGTGCCAGTAAGCCCCGGGACAGGGTATCACCCCTCCACTTT
few	TRBV2	TRBD1	TRBJ1-1	CASHLQGENTEAFF	TGTGCCAGCCACTTACAGGGGGAGAACACTGAAGCTTTCTTT
.	TRBV6-5	TRBD1	TRBJ2-5	CASSVRQGSQETQYF	TGTGCCAGCAGTGTTAGACAGGGGAGTCAAGAGACCCAGTACTTC
few	TRBV5-4	TRBD2	TRBJ2-3	CAYTAGVASTDTQYF	TGTGCCTATACGGCGGGAGTCGCAAGCACAGATACGCAGTATTTT
.	TRBV5-8	.	TRBJ1-4	CASSPLGATNEKLFF	TGTGCCAGCAGCCCTCTAGGTGCAACTAATGAAAAACTGTTTTTT
few	TRBV27	.	TRBJ2-3	CASSLPPRDALYTQYF	TGTGCCAGCAGTTTACCCCCTAGAGATGCTTTGTATACGCAGTATTTT
.	TRBV7-9	.	TRBJ1-2	CASSLASPRGYTF	TGTGCCAGCAGCTTAGCGAGCCCTCGTGGCTACACCTTC
.	TRBV9	.	TRBJ2-1	CASSVELWYEQFF	TGTGCCAGCAGCGTAGAACTGTGGTATGAGCAGTTCTTC
once	TRBV9	.	TRBJ1-3	CASSLRAGRGGNTIYF	TGTGCCAGCAGCTTAAGGGCCGGACGGGGTGGAAACACCATATATTTT
.	TRBV6-1	TRBD1	TRBJ2-7	CVSRQGNEQYF	TGTGTCAGCAGACAGGGGAACGAGCAGTACTTC
.	TRBV25-1	.	TRBJ1-2	CASSGFLQFYGYTF	TGTGCCAGCAGTGGATTCCTACAGTTCTATGGCTACACCTTC
.	TRBV2	.	TRBJ1-5	CASSEMATGGQPQHF	TGTGCCAGCAGTGAGATGGCAACGGGAGGTCAGCCCCAGCATTTT
.	TRBV7-8	TRBD1	TRBJ1-2	CASSLGRDRVTYGYTF	TGTGCCAGCAGCTTAGGGAGGGACAGGGTTACATATGGCTACACCTTC
.	TRBV6-5	TRBD1	TRBJ1-2	CASSYNQGGYGYTF	TGTGCCAGCAGTTATAACCAGGGGGGCTATGGCTACACCTTC
.	TRBV7-9	TRBD1	TRBJ1-4	CASSLPGQGAEKLFF	TGTGCCAGCAGCTTACCCGGACAGGGCGCTGAAAAACTGTTTTTT
.	TRBV7-3	.	TRBJ2-1	CASSPHFAGRPSNEQFF	TGTGCCAGCAGCCCTCATTTCGCCGGGAGACCCTCCAATGAGCAGTTCTTC
.	TRBV7-9	TRBD1	TRBJ2-7	CASSSQGRTYEQYF	TGTGCCAGCAGCTCACAGGGGCGCACCTACGAGCAGTACTTC
.	TRBV10-1	TRBD1	TRBJ2-2	CASSELQGEFTGELFF	TGCGCCAGCAGTGAACTGCAGGGGGAGTTCACCGGGGAGCTGTTTTTT
.	TRBV2	.	TRBJ2-3	CASRVGTFPSTDTQYF	TGTGCCAGCAGGGTCGGGACATTCCCGAGCACAGATACGCAGTATTTT
.	TRBV7-2	TRBD2	TRBJ2-7	CASSLVGGLSSAYEQYF	TGTGCCAGCAGCTTAGTTGGGGGACTATCTAGCGCCTACGAGCAGTACTTC
.	TRBV6-1	.	TRBJ2-7	CASSESLFYEQYF	TGTGCCAGCAGTGAATCACTATTCTACGAGCAGTACTTC
.	TRBV9	.	TRBJ1-2	CASSAPSYGYTF	TGTGCCAGCAGCGCTCCTTCGTATGGCTACACCTTC
.	TRBV9	TRBD1	TRBJ2-2	CASSSGQVTGELFF	TGTGCCAGCAGCTCCGGACAGGTCACCGGGGAGCTGTTTTTT
.	TRBV7-2	TRBD2	TRBJ2-7	CASSLAGGVGPLYEQYF	TGTGCCAGCAGCTTAGCCGGGGGGGTCGGGCCACTCTACGAGCAGTACTTC
.	TRBV5-5	.	TRBJ1-1	CASSLGPRGGYTEAFF	TGTGCCAGCAGCCTTGGACCCCGCGGCGGGTACACTGAAGCTTTCTTT
.	TRBV29-1	.	TRBJ2-1	CSVGITLGNEQFF	TGCAGCGTTGGGATCACTCTCGGGAATGAGCAGTTCTTC
.	TRBV4-1	.	TRBJ2-5	CASSQGTVKETQYF	TGCGCCAGCAGCCAAGGGACAGTAAAAGAGACCCAGTACTTC
.	TRBV7-9	.	TRBJ1-2	CASPGEQGMNYGYTF	TGTGCCAGTCCTGGCGAACAGGGCATGAACTATGGCTACACCTTC
once	TRBV10-3	TRBD2	TRBJ2-3	CAISESGGLAGVDTQYF	TGTGCCATCAGTGAGTCTGGAGGACTAGCGGGAGTAGATACGCAGTATTTT
.	TRBV9	TRBD1	TRBJ1-2	CASSVEPYGDSRYGYTF	TGTGCCAGCAGCGTAGAACCTTATGGGGACAGCCGTTATGGCTACACCTTC
.	TRBV6-6	.	TRBJ2-5	CASSYSRGQETQYF	TGTGCCAGCAGTTACTCGAGGGGGCAAGAGACCCAGTACTTC
.	TRBV15	.	TRBJ1-2	CATSREREPFGYGYTF	TGTGCCACCAGCAGAGAAAGGGAGCCCTTCGGCTATGGCTACACCTTC
.	TRBV4-1	.	TRBJ2-7	CASSQARGGISYEQYF	TGCGCCAGCAGCCAAGCACGCGGCGGAATCTCCTACGAGCAGTACTTC
.	TRBV25-1	TRBD2	TRBJ2-1	CASSVGERGRGNEQFF	TGTGCCAGCAGTGTAGGGGAGCGGGGTAGGGGCAATGAGCAGTTCTTC
.	TRBV7-2	TRBD1	TRBJ1-1	CASTPRGRMTEAFF	TGTGCCAGCACCCCCAGGGGGCGCATGACTGAAGCTTTCTTT